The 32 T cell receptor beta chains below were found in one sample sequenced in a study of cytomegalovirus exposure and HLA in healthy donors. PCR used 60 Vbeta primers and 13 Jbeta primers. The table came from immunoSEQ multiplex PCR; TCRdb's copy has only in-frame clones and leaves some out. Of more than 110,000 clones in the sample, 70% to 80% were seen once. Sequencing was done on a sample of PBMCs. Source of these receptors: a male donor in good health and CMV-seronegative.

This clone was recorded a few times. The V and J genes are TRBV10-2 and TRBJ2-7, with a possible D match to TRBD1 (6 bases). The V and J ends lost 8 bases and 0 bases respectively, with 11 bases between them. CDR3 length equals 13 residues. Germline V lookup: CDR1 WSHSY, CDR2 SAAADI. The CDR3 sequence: CASSRDTSYEQYF. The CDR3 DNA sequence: TGCGCCAGCTCTAGGGACACCTCCTACGAGCAGTACTTC.

The CDR3 here is CASSIGGFSAGETQYF. DNA of the CDR3: TGTGCCAGTAGTATAGGAGGATTCAGTGCGGGAGAGACCCAGTACTTC. The rearrangement joins TRBV19 to TRBJ2-5, with D tentatively TRBD2 (5 bases). Per germline, CDR1 LNHDA and CDR2 SQIVND (reference sequence). The CDR3 runs 16 residues. V lost 1 base and J 4 bases, leaving 16 bases between the germline ends.

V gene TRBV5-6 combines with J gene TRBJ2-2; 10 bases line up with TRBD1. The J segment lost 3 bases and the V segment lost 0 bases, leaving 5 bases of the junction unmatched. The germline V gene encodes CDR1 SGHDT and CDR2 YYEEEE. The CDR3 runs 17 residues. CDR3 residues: CASSLAWDRGYTGELFF. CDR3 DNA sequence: TGTGCCAGCAGCTTGGCTTGGGACAGGGGATACACCGGGGAGCTGTTTTTT.

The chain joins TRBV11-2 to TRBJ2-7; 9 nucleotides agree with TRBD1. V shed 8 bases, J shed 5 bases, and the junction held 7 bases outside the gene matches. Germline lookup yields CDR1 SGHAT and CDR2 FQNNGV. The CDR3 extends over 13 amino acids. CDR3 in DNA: TGTGCCAGCCGGACAGGGGAGGTCAACGAGCAGTACTTC. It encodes CASRTGEVNEQYF.

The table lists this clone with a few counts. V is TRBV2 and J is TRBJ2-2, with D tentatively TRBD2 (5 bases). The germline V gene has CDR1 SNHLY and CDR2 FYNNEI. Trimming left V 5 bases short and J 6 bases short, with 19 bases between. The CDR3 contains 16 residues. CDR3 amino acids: CASSRRTFITPGELFF. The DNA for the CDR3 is TGTGCCAGCAGTCGTAGGACTTTTATCACCCCCGGGGAGCTGTTTTTT.

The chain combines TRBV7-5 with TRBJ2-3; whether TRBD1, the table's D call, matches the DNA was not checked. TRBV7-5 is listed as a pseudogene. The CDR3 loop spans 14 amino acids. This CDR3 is CARSLTGFRDTQYF. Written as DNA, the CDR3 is TGTGCCAGAAGCCTAACAGGGTTTAGAGATACGCAGTATTTT.

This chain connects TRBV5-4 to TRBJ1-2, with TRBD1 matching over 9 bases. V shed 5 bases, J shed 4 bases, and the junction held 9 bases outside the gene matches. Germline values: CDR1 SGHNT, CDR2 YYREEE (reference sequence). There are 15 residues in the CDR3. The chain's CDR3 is CASRGSGTGIYGYTF. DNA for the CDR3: TGTGCCAGCAGGGGCTCCGGGACAGGGATCTATGGCTACACCTTC.

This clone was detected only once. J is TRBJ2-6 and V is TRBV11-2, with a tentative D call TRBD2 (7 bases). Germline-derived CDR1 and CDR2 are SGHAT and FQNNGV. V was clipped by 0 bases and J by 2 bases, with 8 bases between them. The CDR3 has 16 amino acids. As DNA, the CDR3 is TGTGCCAGCAGCTTAGACGGGGGGCCTGGGGCCAACGTCCTGACTTTC. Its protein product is CASSLDGGPGANVLTF.

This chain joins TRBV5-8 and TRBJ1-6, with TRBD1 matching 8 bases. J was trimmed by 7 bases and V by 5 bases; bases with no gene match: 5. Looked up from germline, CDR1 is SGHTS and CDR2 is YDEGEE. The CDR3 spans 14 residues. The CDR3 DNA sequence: TGTGCCAGCAGTCCCGGACAGGGCAATTCACCCCTCCACTTT. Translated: CASSPGQGNSPLHF.

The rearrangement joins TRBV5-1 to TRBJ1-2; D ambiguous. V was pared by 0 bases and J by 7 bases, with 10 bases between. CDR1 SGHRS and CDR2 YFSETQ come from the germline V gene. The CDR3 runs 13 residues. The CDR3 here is CASSLAPPFGYTF. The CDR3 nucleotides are TGCGCCAGCAGCTTGGCTCCCCCTTTTGGCTACACCTTC.

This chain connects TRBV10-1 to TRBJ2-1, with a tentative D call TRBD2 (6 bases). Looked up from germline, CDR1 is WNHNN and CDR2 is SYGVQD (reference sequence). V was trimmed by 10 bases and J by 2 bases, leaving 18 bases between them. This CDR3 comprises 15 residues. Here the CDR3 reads CAINSPGEPYNEQFF. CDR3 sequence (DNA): TGCGCCATTAACAGCCCGGGAGAACCCTACAATGAGCAGTTCTTC.

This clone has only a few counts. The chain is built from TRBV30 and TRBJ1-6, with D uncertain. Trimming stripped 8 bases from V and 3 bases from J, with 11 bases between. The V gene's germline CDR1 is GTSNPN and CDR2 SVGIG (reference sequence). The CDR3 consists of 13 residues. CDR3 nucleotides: TGTGCCCAGGCTCGGGGCTATAATTCACCCCTCCACTTT. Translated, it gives CAQARGYNSPLHF.

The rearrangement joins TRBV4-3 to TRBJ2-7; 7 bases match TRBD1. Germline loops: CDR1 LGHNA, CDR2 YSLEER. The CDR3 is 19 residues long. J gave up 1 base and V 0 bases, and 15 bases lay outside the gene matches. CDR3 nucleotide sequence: TGCGCCAGCAGCCAAGATTACCCTGGACAGGTGGATGGGTCCTACGAGCAGTACTTC. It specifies CASSQDYPGQVDGSYEQYF.

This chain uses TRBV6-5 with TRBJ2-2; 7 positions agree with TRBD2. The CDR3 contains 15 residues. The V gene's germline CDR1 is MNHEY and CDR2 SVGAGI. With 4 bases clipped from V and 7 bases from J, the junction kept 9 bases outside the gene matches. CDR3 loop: CASSWGGRGGGELFF. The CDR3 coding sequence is TGTGCCAGCAGTTGGGGGGGTCGGGGAGGCGGGGAGCTGTTTTTT.

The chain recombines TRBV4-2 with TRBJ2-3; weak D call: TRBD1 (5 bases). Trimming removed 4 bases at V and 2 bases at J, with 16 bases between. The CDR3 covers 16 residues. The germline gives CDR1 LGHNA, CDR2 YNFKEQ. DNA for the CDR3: TGTGCCAGCAGCCGTCGGACAAGCGAGTCCACAGATACGCAGTATTTT. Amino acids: CASSRRTSESTDTQYF.

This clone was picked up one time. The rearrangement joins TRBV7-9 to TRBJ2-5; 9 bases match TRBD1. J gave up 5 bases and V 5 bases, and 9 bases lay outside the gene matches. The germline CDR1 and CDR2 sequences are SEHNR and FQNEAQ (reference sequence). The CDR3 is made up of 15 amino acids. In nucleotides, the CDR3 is TGTGCCAGCAGCGTGCGGACAGGGGTGTGGGAGACCCAGTACTTC. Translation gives CASSVRTGVWETQYF.

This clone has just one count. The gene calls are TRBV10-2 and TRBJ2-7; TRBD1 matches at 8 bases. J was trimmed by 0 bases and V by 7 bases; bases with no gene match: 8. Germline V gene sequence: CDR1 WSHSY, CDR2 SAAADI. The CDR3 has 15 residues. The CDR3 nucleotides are TGCGCCAGCAAACAGGGGGTCCTAAGCTCCTACGAGCAGTACTTC. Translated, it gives CASKQGVLSSYEQYF.

The CDR3 coding sequence is TGTGCCAGCAGACTAGCGGGGGGGGTGCAGTTCTTC. Translated, it gives CASRLAGGVQFF. This chain uses TRBV6-1 with TRBJ2-1, with 13 bases aligning to TRBD2. V lost 6 bases and J lost 12; bases outside the gene matches: 2. Per germline, CDR1 MNHNS and CDR2 SASEGT. The CDR3 contains 12 residues.

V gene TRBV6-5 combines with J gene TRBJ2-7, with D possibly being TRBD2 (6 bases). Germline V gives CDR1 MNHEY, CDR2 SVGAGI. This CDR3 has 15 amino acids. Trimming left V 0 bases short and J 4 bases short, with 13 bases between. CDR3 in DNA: TGTGCCAGCAGTTACTCGGGGACTCAAAGGTACGAGCAGTACTTC. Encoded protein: CASSYSGTQRYEQYF.

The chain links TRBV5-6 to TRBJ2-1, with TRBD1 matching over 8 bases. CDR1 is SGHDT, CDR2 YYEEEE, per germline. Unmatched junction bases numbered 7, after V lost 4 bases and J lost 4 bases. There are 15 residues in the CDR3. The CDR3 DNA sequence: TGTGCCAGCAGCGCGGGCAGGGGGCGATACAATGAGCAGTTCTTC. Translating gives CASSAGRGRYNEQFF.

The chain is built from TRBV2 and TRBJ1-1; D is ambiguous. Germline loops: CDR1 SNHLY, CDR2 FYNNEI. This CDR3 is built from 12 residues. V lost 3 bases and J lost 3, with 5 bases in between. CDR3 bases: TGTGCCAGCAGTGACAGGTACACTGAAGCTTTCTTT. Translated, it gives CASSDRYTEAFF.

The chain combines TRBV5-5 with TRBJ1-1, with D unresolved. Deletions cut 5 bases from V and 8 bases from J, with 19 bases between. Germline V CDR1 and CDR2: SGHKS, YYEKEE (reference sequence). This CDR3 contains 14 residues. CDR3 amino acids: CASRPDTLGQEAFF. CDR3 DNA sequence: TGTGCCAGCAGACCCGACACTCTCGGCCAGGAAGCTTTCTTT.

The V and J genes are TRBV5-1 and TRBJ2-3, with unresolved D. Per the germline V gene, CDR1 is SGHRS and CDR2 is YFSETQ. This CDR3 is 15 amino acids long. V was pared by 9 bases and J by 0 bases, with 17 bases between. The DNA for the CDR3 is TGCGCCACCGGAGAGTGGTTATCGAGCACAGATACGCAGTATTTT. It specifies CATGEWLSSTDTQYF.

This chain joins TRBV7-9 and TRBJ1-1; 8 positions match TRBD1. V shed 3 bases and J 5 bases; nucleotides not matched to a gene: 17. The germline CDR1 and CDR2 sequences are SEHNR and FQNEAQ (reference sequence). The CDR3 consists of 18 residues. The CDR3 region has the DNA TGTGCCAGCAGCTTCTTCGGCCCAATCAGACAGGGGTGGACTGAAGCTTTCTTT. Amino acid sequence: CASSFFGPIRQGWTEAFF.

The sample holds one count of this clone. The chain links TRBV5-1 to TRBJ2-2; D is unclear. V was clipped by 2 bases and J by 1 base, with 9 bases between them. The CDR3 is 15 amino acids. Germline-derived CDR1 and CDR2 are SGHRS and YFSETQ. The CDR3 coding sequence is TGCGCCAGCAGCTTAAGCACTGGGAACACCGGGGAGCTGTTTTTT. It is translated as CASSLSTGNTGELFF.

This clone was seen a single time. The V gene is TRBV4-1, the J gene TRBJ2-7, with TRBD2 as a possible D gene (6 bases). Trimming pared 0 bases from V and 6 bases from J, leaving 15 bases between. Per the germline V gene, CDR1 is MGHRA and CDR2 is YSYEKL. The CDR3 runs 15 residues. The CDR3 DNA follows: TGCGCCAGCAGCCAAGAGGGAGAAGGAGGGCTCGAGCAGTACTTC. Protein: CASSQEGEGGLEQYF.

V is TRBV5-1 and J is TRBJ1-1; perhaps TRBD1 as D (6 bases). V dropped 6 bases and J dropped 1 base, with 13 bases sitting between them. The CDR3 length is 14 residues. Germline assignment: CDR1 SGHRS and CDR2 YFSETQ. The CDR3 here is CASTPSTGNTEAFF. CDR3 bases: TGCGCCAGCACCCCCTCGACAGGGAACACTGAAGCTTTCTTT.

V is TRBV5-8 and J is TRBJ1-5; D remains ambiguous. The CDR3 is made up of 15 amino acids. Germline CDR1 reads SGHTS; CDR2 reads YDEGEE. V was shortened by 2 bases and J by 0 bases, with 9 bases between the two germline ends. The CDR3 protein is CASSFSGVSNQPQHF. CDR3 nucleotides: TGTGCCAGCAGCTTCTCCGGGGTTAGCAATCAGCCCCAGCATTTT.

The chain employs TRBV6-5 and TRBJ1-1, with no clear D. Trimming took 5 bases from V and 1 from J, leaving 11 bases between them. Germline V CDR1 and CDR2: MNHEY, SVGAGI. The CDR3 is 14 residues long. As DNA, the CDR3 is TGTGCCAGCAGTCCCCTAACAGCGAACACTGAAGCTTTCTTT. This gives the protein CASSPLTANTEAFF.

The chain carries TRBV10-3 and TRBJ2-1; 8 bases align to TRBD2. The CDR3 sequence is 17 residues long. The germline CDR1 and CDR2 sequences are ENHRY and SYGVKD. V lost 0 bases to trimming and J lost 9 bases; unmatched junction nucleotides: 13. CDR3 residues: CAISESVGGGRIGEQFF. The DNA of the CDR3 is TGTGCCATCAGTGAGTCGGTCGGCGGGGGGAGGATTGGTGAGCAGTTCTTC.

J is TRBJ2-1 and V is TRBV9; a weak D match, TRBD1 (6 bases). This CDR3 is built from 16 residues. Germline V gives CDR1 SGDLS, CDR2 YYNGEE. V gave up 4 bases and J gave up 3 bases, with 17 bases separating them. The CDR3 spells CASSTSTGAYYNEQFF. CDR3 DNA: TGTGCCAGCAGCACTTCGACAGGAGCTTACTACAATGAGCAGTTCTTC.

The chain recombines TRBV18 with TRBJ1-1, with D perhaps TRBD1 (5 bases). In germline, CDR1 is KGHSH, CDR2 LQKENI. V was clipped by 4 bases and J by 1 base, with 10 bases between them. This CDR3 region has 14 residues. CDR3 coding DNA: TGTGCCAGCTCACGTCTCGACAGGAACACTGAAGCTTTCTTT. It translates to CASSRLDRNTEAFF.